These T cell receptor beta chains were read from a single sample in a study of blood T cell repertoires in COVID-19. This table comes from immunoSEQ multiplex PCR, and its TCRdb copy is limited to in-frame clones, with some not included. The repertoire has almost 350,000 clones, about 90% of them found once; the top ten carry 0.95% to 1.1%. The material sequenced was PBMCs or T cells enriched from blood (not recorded which). The receptors were gathered from a young woman who had been exposed to COVID-19. Both conserved end residues are part of each CDR3. Each record gives: V gene, J gene, clone size, D gene, CDR3 DNA, CDR3 protein. D genes are given only for firm matches. The size entry is marked missing in some rows and otherwise reads once, few, many or a size class.

v_gene: TRBV15; j_gene: TRBJ1-4; abundance: NA; d_gene: TRBD1; CDR3nt: TGTGCCACCAGCAGATCTATCCGGGACAGGGAGAATGAAAAACTGTTTTTT; CDR3aa: CATSRSIRDRENEKLFF
v_gene: TRBV25-1; j_gene: TRBJ1-2; abundance: once; d_gene: NA; CDR3nt: TGTGCCAGCAGTTACAGTTACAATGGCTACACCTTC; CDR3aa: CASSYSYNGYTF
v_gene: TRBV6-5; j_gene: TRBJ2-1; abundance: NA; d_gene: TRBD2; CDR3nt: TGTGCCAGCAGATTAAGGACTAGTATTTCCAATGAGCAGTTCTTC; CDR3aa: CASRLRTSISNEQFF
v_gene: TRBV15; j_gene: TRBJ2-2; abundance: NA; d_gene: NA; CDR3nt: TGTGCCACCAGCAGTTCAAATTTCGGCACCGGGGAGCTGTTTTTT; CDR3aa: CATSSSNFGTGELFF
v_gene: TRBV19; j_gene: TRBJ1-1; abundance: NA; d_gene: NA; CDR3nt: TGTGCCAGTAGTATCAGGGGTCAGCAAGTTGAAGCTTTCTTT; CDR3aa: CASSIRGQQVEAFF
v_gene: TRBV2; j_gene: TRBJ2-7; abundance: few; d_gene: NA; CDR3nt: TGTGCCAGCGTAGGGGCATACTACGAGCAGTACTTC; CDR3aa: CASVGAYYEQYF
v_gene: TRBV28; j_gene: TRBJ2-7; abundance: NA; d_gene: NA; CDR3nt: TGTGCCAGCACCCCGCCGGGGACTCGCTACGAGCAGTACTTC; CDR3aa: CASTPPGTRYEQYF
v_gene: TRBV5-8; j_gene: TRBJ1-5; abundance: NA; d_gene: TRBD1; CDR3nt: TGTGCCAGCAGCTTAGGGCAGGGGGACAGGGAGCCCCAGCATTTT; CDR3aa: CASSLGQGDREPQHF
v_gene: TRBV7-3; j_gene: TRBJ1-2; abundance: NA; d_gene: NA; CDR3nt: TGTGCCAGCAGCTCCCTGGGCAGGGACTATGGCTACACCTTC; CDR3aa: CASSSLGRDYGYTF
v_gene: TRBV6-5; j_gene: TRBJ2-4; abundance: NA; d_gene: TRBD2; CDR3nt: TGTGCCAGCACCGGGGGAGGGCAGACTCGCCTTCAGTACTTC; CDR3aa: CASTGGGQTRLQYF
v_gene: TRBV27; j_gene: TRBJ2-5; abundance: NA; d_gene: TRBD2; CDR3nt: TGTGCCAGCAGCCCCGAGGGGGGACTAGCGGGAGTCGGGGAGACCCAGTACTTC; CDR3aa: CASSPEGGLAGVGETQYF
v_gene: TRBV18; j_gene: TRBJ2-2; abundance: few; d_gene: TRBD1; CDR3nt: TGTGCCAGCTCACCCGGGACAGGTCCCCGGGAGCTGTTTTTT; CDR3aa: CASSPGTGPRELFF
v_gene: TRBV3-1/TRBV3-2; j_gene: TRBJ2-7; abundance: NA; d_gene: TRBD1; CDR3nt: TGTGCCAGCAGCGAAAGCTCAGGGGGCGCCTACGAGCAGTACTTC; CDR3aa: CASSESSGGAYEQYF
v_gene: TRBV3-1/TRBV3-2; j_gene: TRBJ2-3; abundance: NA; d_gene: TRBD2; CDR3nt: TGTGCCAGCAGCCCTGATCTAGCGGGAGTAAGGGATACGCAGTATTTT; CDR3aa: CASSPDLAGVRDTQYF
v_gene: TRBV12-5; j_gene: TRBJ1-1; abundance: few; d_gene: NA; CDR3nt: TGTGCTAGTGGTTTGGCTCAGGAAGCTTTCTTT; CDR3aa: CASGLAQEAFF
v_gene: TRBV3-1/TRBV3-2; j_gene: TRBJ1-2; abundance: many; d_gene: TRBD1; CDR3nt: TGTGCCAGCAGCCGGACAGGCGGCTACACCTTC; CDR3aa: CASSRTGGYTF
v_gene: TRBV28; j_gene: TRBJ2-5; abundance: NA; d_gene: TRBD2; CDR3nt: TGTGCCAGCAGTTTCCTAGCGGGAGGAGGAGGGGAGACCCAGTACTTC; CDR3aa: CASSFLAGGGGETQYF
v_gene: TRBV28; j_gene: TRBJ1-2; abundance: NA; d_gene: NA; CDR3nt: TGTGCCAGCAGTACGGACTGGGGCTATGGCTACACCTTC; CDR3aa: CASSTDWGYGYTF
v_gene: TRBV2; j_gene: TRBJ1-5; abundance: NA; d_gene: TRBD1; CDR3nt: TGTGCCAGCAGGGCTGGACAGGGCAACCAGCCCCAGCATTTT; CDR3aa: CASRAGQGNQPQHF
v_gene: TRBV3-1/TRBV3-2; j_gene: TRBJ2-5; abundance: NA; d_gene: TRBD2; CDR3nt: TGTGCCAGCAGCCAGATAGGAGGACTAGCGGGGGAGACCCAGTACTTC; CDR3aa: CASSQIGGLAGETQYF
v_gene: TRBV27; j_gene: TRBJ2-5; abundance: once; d_gene: NA; CDR3nt: TGTGCCAGCAGCCTGAGTAAGGCCCGGAGTTGGGAGACCCAGTACTTC; CDR3aa: CASSLSKARSWETQYF
v_gene: TRBV28; j_gene: TRBJ2-1; abundance: NA; d_gene: NA; CDR3nt: TGTGCCACCCGACTAGGGGCCTGGGGCAATGAGCAGTTCTTC; CDR3aa: CATRLGAWGNEQFF
v_gene: TRBV5-4; j_gene: TRBJ2-3; abundance: once; d_gene: TRBD2; CDR3nt: TGTGCCAGCAGCTCGACTAGCGGGAGTGGAGATACGCAGTATTTT; CDR3aa: CASSSTSGSGDTQYF
v_gene: TRBV24-1; j_gene: TRBJ1-1; abundance: NA; d_gene: TRBD1; CDR3nt: TGTGCCACCAGTGCTGCTGCCCGACAGGGGTCGAACACTGAAGCTTTCTTT; CDR3aa: CATSAAARQGSNTEAFF
v_gene: TRBV28; j_gene: TRBJ1-5; abundance: NA; d_gene: NA; CDR3nt: TGTGCCAGCAGCTCCCCACAGGGAACCCTTAGCAATCAGCCCCAGCATTTT; CDR3aa: CASSSPQGTLSNQPQHF
v_gene: TRBV6-2/TRBV6-3; j_gene: TRBJ1-1; abundance: once; d_gene: NA; CDR3nt: TGTGCCAGCAGTCCAGGGCCTCTGTCAAACACTGAAGCTTTCTTT; CDR3aa: CASSPGPLSNTEAFF
v_gene: TRBV18; j_gene: TRBJ2-7; abundance: NA; d_gene: NA; CDR3nt: TGTGCCAGCTCACCGCCGACGGGGGCCTACGAGCAGTACTTC; CDR3aa: CASSPPTGAYEQYF
v_gene: TRBV7-9; j_gene: TRBJ1-2; abundance: NA; d_gene: TRBD1; CDR3nt: TGTGCCAGCAGCTCTCAGGCCAGGGGGCGTGCCTATGGCTACACCTTC; CDR3aa: CASSSQARGRAYGYTF
v_gene: TRBV6-5; j_gene: TRBJ1-6; abundance: NA; d_gene: TRBD1; CDR3nt: TGTGCCAGCAGTCGACAGGGGTACAATTCACCCCTCCACTTT; CDR3aa: CASSRQGYNSPLHF
v_gene: TRBV7-2; j_gene: TRBJ2-7; abundance: NA; d_gene: NA; CDR3nt: TGTGCCAGCAGCGGAGGCGGGGGCCTGACTCGCGAGCAGTACTTC; CDR3aa: CASSGGGGLTREQYF
v_gene: TRBV28; j_gene: TRBJ1-1; abundance: NA; d_gene: NA; CDR3nt: TGTGCCAGCAGTTTATTGCCAGGGAACGGTTGGGACACTGAAGCTTTCTTT; CDR3aa: CASSLLPGNGWDTEAFF
v_gene: TRBV24-1; j_gene: TRBJ2-1; abundance: NA; d_gene: TRBD2; CDR3nt: TGTGCCACCAGTGATCTAACTAGCGGGAGGAGGAATGAGCAGTTCTTC; CDR3aa: CATSDLTSGRRNEQFF
v_gene: TRBV2; j_gene: TRBJ2-1; abundance: NA; d_gene: TRBD1; CDR3nt: TGTGCCAGCAGTGATCGGACAGGGGGATTCAACAATGAGCAGTTCTTC; CDR3aa: CASSDRTGGFNNEQFF
v_gene: TRBV11-2; j_gene: TRBJ2-1; abundance: NA; d_gene: NA; CDR3nt: TGTGCCAGCAGCTTAGTGCGCGCGGGCCAAATAAACAATGAGCAGTTCTTC; CDR3aa: CASSLVRAGQINNEQFF
v_gene: TRBV10-1; j_gene: TRBJ2-2; abundance: NA; d_gene: NA; CDR3nt: TGCGCCAGCAGTGCGGACAGAACGAACACCGGGGAGCTGTTTTTT; CDR3aa: CASSADRTNTGELFF
v_gene: TRBV5-1; j_gene: TRBJ2-7; abundance: NA; d_gene: NA; CDR3nt: TGCGCCAGCAGCTTGGGGGAAGGTTGGGAGTCGGAGCAGTACTTC; CDR3aa: CASSLGEGWESEQYF
v_gene: TRBV12-3/TRBV12-4; j_gene: TRBJ2-7; abundance: NA; d_gene: NA; CDR3nt: TGTGCCAGCACTCTCGGGGGAGTTGACGAGCAGTACTTC; CDR3aa: CASTLGGVDEQYF
v_gene: TRBV28; j_gene: TRBJ1-5; abundance: NA; d_gene: NA; CDR3nt: TGTGCCAGCAGTTTAGGGCATGTTGGTCAGCCCCAGCATTTT; CDR3aa: CASSLGHVGQPQHF
v_gene: TRBV7-3; j_gene: TRBJ2-3; abundance: NA; d_gene: NA; CDR3nt: TGTGCCAGCAGCGCCGGGTCGGGAACGCAGTATTTT; CDR3aa: CASSAGSGTQYF
v_gene: TRBV6-5; j_gene: TRBJ1-5; abundance: NA; d_gene: NA; CDR3nt: TGTGCCAGCAGTTACTCGAGGGTTAGCAATCAGCCCCAGCATTTT; CDR3aa: CASSYSRVSNQPQHF
v_gene: TRBV11-2; j_gene: TRBJ1-6; abundance: NA; d_gene: NA; CDR3nt: TGTGCCAGCAGCTTAGTTTACAGGCAGGGAAGCTCCTATAATTCACCCCTCCACTTT; CDR3aa: CASSLVYRQGSSYNSPLHF
v_gene: TRBV7-3; j_gene: TRBJ2-2; abundance: few; d_gene: NA; CDR3nt: TGTGCCAGCAGCTTCGACACCGGGGAGCTGTTTTTT; CDR3aa: CASSFDTGELFF